This record concerns one T cell receptor (beta chain) sequence. Only in-frame clones appear in the TCRdb table, and some are missing; sequencing was by immunoSEQ multiplex PCR. This sample has some 66,000 clones, with approximately 88% found just once. The data were obtained in a study of OX40 agonist ivuxolimab in advanced cancers. Germline-derived CDR1 and CDR2 are SEHNR and FQNEAQ (reference sequence). CDR3 size: 14 residues. Trimming removed 5 bases at V and 4 bases at J, with 14 bases between. V and J are TRBV7-9 and TRBJ1-2; no definite D call. This specimen was CD4+ or CD8+ T cells sorted from blood, taken in a trial of the OX40 agonist ivuxolimab. This receptor was identified in an adult with an advanced solid tumor such as melanoma, head and neck, liver or kidney cancer. In DNA, the CDR3 is TGTGCCAGCAGCCCGTCGGAGGATGTCTATGGCTACACCTTC. Amino acid sequence: CASSPSEDVYGYTF.